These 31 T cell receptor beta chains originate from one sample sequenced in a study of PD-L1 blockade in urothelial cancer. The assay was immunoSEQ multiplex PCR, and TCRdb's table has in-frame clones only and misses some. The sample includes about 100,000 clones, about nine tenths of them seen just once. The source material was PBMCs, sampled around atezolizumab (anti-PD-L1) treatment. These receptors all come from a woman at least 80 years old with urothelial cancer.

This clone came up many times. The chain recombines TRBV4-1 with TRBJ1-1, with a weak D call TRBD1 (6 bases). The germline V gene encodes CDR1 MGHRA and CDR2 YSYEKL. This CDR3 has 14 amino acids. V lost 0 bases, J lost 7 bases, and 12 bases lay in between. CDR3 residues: CASSQERTVREAFF. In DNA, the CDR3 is TGCGCCAGCAGCCAAGAAAGGACAGTTCGTGAAGCTTTCTTT.

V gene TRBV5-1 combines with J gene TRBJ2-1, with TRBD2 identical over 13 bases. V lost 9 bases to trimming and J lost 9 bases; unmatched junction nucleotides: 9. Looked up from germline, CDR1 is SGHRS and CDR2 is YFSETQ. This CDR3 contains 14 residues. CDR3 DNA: TGCGCCACCACCGGACTAGCGGGAGTAGGTGAGCAGTTCTTC. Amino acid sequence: CATTGLAGVGEQFF.

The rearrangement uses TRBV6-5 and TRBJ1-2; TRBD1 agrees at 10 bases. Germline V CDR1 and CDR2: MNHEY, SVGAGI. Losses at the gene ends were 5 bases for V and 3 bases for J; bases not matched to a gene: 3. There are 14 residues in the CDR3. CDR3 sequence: CASSTTGGDYGYTF. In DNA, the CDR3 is TGTGCCAGCAGTACGACAGGGGGCGACTATGGCTACACCTTC.

The CDR3 sequence: CASSLAGGLNTEAFF. The CDR3 nucleotides are TGTGCCAGCAGCTTGGCCGGGGGTCTCAACACTGAAGCTTTCTTT. V usage is TRBV5-4 and J usage is TRBJ1-1; D may be TRBD1 (5 bases). Germline V lookup: CDR1 SGHNT, CDR2 YYREEE (reference sequence). The CDR3 is made up of 15 amino acids. V gave up 0 bases and J gave up 2 bases, with 11 bases separating them.

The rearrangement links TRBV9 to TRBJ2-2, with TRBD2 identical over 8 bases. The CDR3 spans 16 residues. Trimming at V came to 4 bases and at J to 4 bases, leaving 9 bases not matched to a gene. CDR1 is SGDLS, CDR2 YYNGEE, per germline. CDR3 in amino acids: CASSIRAGESTGELFF. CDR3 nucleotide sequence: TGTGCCAGCAGCATCAGAGCGGGAGAAAGCACCGGGGAGCTGTTTTTT. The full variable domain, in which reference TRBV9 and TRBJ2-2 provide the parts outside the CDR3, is DSGVTQTPKHLITATGQRVTLRCSPRSGDLSVYWYQQSLDQGLQFLIQYYNGEERAKGNILERFSAQQFPDLHSELNLSSLELGDSALYFCASSIRAGESTGELFFGEGSRLTVL.

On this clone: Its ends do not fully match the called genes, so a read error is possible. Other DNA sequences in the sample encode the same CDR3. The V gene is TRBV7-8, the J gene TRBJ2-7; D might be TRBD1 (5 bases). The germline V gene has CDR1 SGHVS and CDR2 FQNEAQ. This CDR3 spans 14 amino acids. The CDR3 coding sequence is TGTGCCAGCAGTTTAGGCAGGGTTCAGTACGAGCAGTACTTC. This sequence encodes CASSLGRVQYEQYF.

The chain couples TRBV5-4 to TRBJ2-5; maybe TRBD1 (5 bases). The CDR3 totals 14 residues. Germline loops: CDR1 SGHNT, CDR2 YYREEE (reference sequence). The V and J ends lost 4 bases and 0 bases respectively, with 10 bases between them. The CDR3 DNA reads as TGTGCCAGCAGCCTGGACATCCACCAAGAGACCCAGTACTTC. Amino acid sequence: CASSLDIHQETQYF.

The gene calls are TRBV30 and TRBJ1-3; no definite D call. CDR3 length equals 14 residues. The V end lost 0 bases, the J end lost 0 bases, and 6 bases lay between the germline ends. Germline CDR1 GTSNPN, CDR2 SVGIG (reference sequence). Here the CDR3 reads CAWSVGVSGNTIYF. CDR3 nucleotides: TGTGCCTGGAGTGTCGGGGTCTCTGGAAACACCATATATTTT. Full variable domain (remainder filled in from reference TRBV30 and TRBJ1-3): SQTIHQWPATLVQPVGSPLSLECTVEGTSNPNLYWYRQAAGRGLQLLFYSVGIGQISSEVPQNLSASRPQDRQFILSSKKLLLSDSGFYLCAWSVGVSGNTIYFGEGSWLTVV.

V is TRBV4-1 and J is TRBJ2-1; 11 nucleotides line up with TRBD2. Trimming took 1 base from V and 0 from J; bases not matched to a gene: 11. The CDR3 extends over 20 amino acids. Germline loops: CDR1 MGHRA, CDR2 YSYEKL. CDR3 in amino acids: CASSQVPFSGRVSSYNEQFF. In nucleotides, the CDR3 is TGCGCCAGCAGCCAAGTACCTTTTAGCGGGAGGGTCAGCTCCTACAATGAGCAGTTCTTC.

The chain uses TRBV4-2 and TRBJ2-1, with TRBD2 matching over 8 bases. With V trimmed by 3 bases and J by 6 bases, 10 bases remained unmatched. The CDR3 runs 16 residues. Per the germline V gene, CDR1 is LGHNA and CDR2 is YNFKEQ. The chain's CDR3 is CASSQDPGLGGNEQFF. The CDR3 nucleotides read TGTGCCAGCAGCCAGGATCCGGGACTAGGGGGCAATGAGCAGTTCTTC.

In nucleotides, the CDR3 is TGCGCCAGCAGCTTAGCACTAGCTATAGATACGCAGTATTTT. It yields the protein CASSLALAIDTQYF. The chain recombines TRBV5-1 with TRBJ2-3; the D gene is possibly TRBD2 (6 bases). Trimming took off 2 bases at V and 5 bases at J, with 12 bases between the two ends. CDR1 SGHRS and CDR2 YFSETQ come from the germline V gene. The CDR3 is made up of 14 amino acids.

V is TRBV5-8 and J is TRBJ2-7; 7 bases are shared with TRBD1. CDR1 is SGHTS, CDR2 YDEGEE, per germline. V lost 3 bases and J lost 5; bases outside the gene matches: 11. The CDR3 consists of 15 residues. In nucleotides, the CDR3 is TGTGCCAGCAGCTCGCCTACAGGGGCGCCCAACGAGCAGTACTTC. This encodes CASSSPTGAPNEQYF.

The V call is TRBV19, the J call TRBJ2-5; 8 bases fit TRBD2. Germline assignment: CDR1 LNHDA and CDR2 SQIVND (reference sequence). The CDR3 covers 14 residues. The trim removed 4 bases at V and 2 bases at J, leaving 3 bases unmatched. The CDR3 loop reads CASSTSGRQETQYF. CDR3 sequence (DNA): TGTGCCAGTAGTACCAGCGGGAGACAAGAGACCCAGTACTTC.

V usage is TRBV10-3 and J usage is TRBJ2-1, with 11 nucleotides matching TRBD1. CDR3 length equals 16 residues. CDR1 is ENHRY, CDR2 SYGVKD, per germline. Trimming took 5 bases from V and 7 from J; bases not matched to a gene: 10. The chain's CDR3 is CAISPGQGASRNEQFF. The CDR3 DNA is TGTGCCATCAGTCCTGGACAGGGGGCGTCTAGAAATGAGCAGTTCTTC.

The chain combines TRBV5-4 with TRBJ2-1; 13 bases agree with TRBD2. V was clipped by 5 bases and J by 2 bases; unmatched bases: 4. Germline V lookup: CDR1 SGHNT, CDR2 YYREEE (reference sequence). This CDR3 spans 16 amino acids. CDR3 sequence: CASRGGLAGTYNEQFF. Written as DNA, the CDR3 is TGTGCCAGCAGGGGGGGACTAGCGGGAACCTACAATGAGCAGTTCTTC. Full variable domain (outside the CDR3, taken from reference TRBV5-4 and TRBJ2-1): ETGVTQSPTHLIKTRGQQVTLRCSSQSGHNTVSWYQQALGQGPQFIFQYYREEENGRGNFPPRFSGLQFPNYSSELNVNALELDDSALYLCASRGGLAGTYNEQFFGPGTRLTVL.

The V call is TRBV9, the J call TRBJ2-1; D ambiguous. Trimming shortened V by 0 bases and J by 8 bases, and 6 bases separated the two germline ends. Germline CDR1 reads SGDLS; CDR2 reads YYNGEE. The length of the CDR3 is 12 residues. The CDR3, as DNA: TGTGCCAGCAGCGTAGTACTCGATGAGCAGTTCTTC. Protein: CASSVVLDEQFF.

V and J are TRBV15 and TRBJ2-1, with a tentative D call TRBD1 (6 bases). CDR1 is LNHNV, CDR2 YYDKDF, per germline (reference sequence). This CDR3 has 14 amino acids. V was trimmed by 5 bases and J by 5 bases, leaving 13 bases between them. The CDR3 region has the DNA TGTGCCACCAGCCGTAGGGACACCGACAATGAGCAGTTCTTC. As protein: CATSRRDTDNEQFF.

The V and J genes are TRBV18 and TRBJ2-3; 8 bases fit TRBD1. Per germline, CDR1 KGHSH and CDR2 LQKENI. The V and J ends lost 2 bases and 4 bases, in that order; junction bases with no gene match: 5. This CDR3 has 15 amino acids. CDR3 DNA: TGTGCCAGCTCACCAGACAGGGGTTGGGCAGATACGCAGTATTTT. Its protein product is CASSPDRGWADTQYF.

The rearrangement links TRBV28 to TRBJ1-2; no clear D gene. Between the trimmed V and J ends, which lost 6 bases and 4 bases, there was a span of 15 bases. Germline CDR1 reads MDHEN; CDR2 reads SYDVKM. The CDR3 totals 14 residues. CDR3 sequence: CASRTRGQSYGYTF. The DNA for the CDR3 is TGTGCCAGCAGGACCCGTGGGCAGAGCTATGGCTACACCTTC.

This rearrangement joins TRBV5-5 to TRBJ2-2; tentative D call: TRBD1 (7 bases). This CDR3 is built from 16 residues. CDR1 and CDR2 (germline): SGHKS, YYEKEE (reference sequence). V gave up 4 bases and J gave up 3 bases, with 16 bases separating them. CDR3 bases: TGTGCCAGCAGCCCAGGGGCAGGGGGGTACACCGGGGAGCTGTTTTTT. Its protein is CASSPGAGGYTGELFF.

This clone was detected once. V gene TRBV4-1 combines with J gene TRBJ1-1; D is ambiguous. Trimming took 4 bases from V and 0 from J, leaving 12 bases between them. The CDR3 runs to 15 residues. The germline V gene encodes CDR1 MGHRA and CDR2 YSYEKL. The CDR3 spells CASSPQEGLNTEAFF. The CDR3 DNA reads TGCGCCAGCAGCCCTCAAGAGGGCTTGAACACTGAAGCTTTCTTT.

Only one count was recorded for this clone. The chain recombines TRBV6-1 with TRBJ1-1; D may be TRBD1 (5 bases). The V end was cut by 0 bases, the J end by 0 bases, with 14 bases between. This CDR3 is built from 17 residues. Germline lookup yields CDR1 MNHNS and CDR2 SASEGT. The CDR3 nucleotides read TGTGCCAGCAGTGAAGCGCGTGCACCAGGGATGAACACTGAAGCTTTCTTT. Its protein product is CASSEARAPGMNTEAFF.

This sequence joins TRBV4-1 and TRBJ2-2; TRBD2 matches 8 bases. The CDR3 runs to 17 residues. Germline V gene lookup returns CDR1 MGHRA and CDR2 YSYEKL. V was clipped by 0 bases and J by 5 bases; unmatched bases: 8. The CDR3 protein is CASSQERSGSWTGELFF. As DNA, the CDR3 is TGCGCCAGCAGCCAAGAGAGGAGCGGGAGCTGGACCGGGGAGCTGTTTTTT.

The CDR3: CASSSSGGHYEQYF. CDR3 DNA: TGTGCCAGCAGCTCTAGCGGGGGACACTACGAGCAGTACTTC. V is TRBV7-2 and J is TRBJ2-7; TRBD2 aligns across 10 bases. CDR3 length: 14 amino acids. Germline V lookup: CDR1 SGHTA, CDR2 FQGNSA. The V segment lost 4 bases and the J segment 3 bases; nucleotides outside the gene matches: 3.

CDR3 sequence: CASRSRELSYEQYF. CDR3 in DNA: TGTGCCAGCAGGTCCCGGGAGCTTTCCTACGAGCAGTACTTC. The rearrangement links TRBV6-5 to TRBJ2-7, with D perhaps matching TRBD2 (6 bases). The germline gives CDR1 MNHEY, CDR2 SVGAGI. The CDR3 runs 14 residues. Trimming left V 6 bases short and J 1 base short, with 13 bases between.

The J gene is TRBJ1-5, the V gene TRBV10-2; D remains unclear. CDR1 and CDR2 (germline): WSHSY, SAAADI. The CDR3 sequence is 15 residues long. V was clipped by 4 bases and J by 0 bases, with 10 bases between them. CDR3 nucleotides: TGCGCCAGCAGTGTCTCGGGGATTAGCAATCAGCCCCAGCATTTT. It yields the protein CASSVSGISNQPQHF.

The chain's CDR3 is CASSMVGGAGTEAFF. The CDR3 DNA sequence: TGTGCCAGCAGCATGGTCGGGGGAGCTGGTACTGAAGCTTTCTTT. The rearrangement links TRBV7-3 to TRBJ1-1, with D possibly matching TRBD1 (5 bases). Germline V gene data show CDR1 as SGHTA and CDR2 as FQGTGA. This CDR3 comprises 15 residues. Deletions cut 5 bases from V and 5 bases from J, with 18 bases between.

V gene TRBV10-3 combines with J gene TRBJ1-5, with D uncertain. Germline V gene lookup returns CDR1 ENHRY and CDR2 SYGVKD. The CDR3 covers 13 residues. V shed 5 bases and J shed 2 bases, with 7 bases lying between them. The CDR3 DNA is TGTGCCATCAGTCGCGAGGGCAATCAGCCCCAGCATTTT. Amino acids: CAISREGNQPQHF.

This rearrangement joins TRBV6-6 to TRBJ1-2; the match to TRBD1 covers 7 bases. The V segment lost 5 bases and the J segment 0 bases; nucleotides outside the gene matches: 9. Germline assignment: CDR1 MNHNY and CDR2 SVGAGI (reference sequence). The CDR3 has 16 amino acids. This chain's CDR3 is CASSLQTGFTNYGYTF. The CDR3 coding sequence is TGTGCCAGCAGTCTTCAGACAGGGTTTACTAACTATGGCTACACCTTC.

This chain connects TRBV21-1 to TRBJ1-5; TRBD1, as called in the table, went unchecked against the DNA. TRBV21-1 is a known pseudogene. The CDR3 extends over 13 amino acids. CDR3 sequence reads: CASSTGSNQPQHF. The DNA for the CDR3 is TGTGCCAGCAGCACAGGTAGCAATCAGCCCCAGCATTTT.

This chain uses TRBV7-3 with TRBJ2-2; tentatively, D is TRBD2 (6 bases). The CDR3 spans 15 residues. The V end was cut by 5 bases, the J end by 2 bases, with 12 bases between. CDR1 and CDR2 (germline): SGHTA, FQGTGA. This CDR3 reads CASSPGTRNTGELFF. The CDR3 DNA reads TGTGCCAGCAGCCCCGGGACTCGAAACACCGGGGAGCTGTTTTTT.